A selection of T cell receptor beta chains follows, all from one sample in a study of blood T cell repertoires in COVID-19. The method was immunoSEQ multiplex PCR; TCRdb's version includes in-frame clones alone and lacks a portion of them. The table has 250,000 or so clones, under 85% seen once. Sequences were obtained from PBMCs or T cells enriched from blood (not recorded which). These receptors all come from a man aged 60 to 69 who had recovered from COVID-19. CDR3s include the opening cysteine and the closing phenylalanine or tryptophan. The order of the fields is D gene, CDR3 length, V gene, clone size, J gene, CDR3 protein, CDR3 DNA. D genes are given only for firm matches. Clone size is stated in some rows and not others, as once, few, many or a class when expanded.

>TRBD1|16|TRBV9|few|TRBJ1-2
CASSVARTGTAYGYTF
TGTGCCAGCAGCGTAGCGAGAACCGGGACAGCCTATGGCTACACCTTC
>TRBD1|16|TRBV19|NA|TRBJ1-1
CASSRPRDRGDTEAFF
TGTGCCAGTAGTAGGCCCCGGGACAGGGGGGACACTGAAGCTTTCTTT
>NA|16|TRBV11-2|NA|TRBJ1-1
CASSPQMTAMNTEAFF
TGTGCCAGCAGCCCCCAAATGACAGCCATGAACACTGAAGCTTTCTTT
>NA|14|TRBV5-6|NA|TRBJ1-2
CASSPGGRNYGYTF
TGTGCCAGCAGCCCCGGGGGGCGGAACTATGGCTACACCTTC
>NA|13|TRBV5-1|NA|TRBJ2-7
CASSLVRGYEQYF
TGCGCCAGCAGCTTGGTTAGGGGCTACGAGCAGTACTTC
>NA|14|TRBV7-2|NA|TRBJ2-5
CASSFGGIQETQYF
TGTGCCAGCAGCTTTGGGGGGATCCAAGAGACCCAGTACTTC
>TRBD2|18|TRBV4-3|NA|TRBJ2-1
CASSQYISSGGKVDEQFF
TGCGCCAGCAGCCAGTACATATCTAGCGGGGGGAAGGTAGATGAGCAGTTCTTC
>TRBD1|15|TRBV3-1/TRBV3-2|NA|TRBJ1-6
CASSKKQGEDSPLHF
TGTGCCAGCAGCAAAAAACAGGGGGAGGATTCACCCCTCCACTTT
>TRBD1|14|TRBV9|NA|TRBJ1-6
CASSVGDRGSPLHF
TGTGCCAGCAGCGTAGGGGACAGGGGTTCACCCCTCCACTTT
>NA|14|TRBV3-1/TRBV3-2|NA|TRBJ1-6
CASSQAGYTSPLHF
TGTGCCAGCAGCCAAGCAGGGTATACTTCACCCCTCCACTTT
>NA|14|TRBV6-5|NA|TRBJ1-3
CASSLQRTRNTIYF
TGTGCCAGCAGTTTACAGAGAACCAGAAACACCATATATTTT
>TRBD1|17|TRBV4-3|NA|TRBJ2-7
CASSQGTVQGATYEQYF
TGCGCCAGCAGCCAAGGAACGGTTCAGGGGGCTACCTACGAGCAGTACTTC
>NA|13|TRBV7-3|NA|TRBJ2-5
CASSLAGGETQYF
TGTGCCAGCAGCCTCGCGGGTGGGGAGACCCAGTACTTC
>TRBD1|16|TRBV7-3|NA|TRBJ2-7
CASSLSGGQGASKQYF
TGTGCCAGCAGCTTAAGTGGGGGACAGGGGGCTAGCAAGCAGTACTTC
>NA|15|TRBV6-1|NA|TRBJ2-1
CASSDLGQRYNEQFF
TGTGCCAGCAGTGACCTGGGGCAGAGGTACAATGAGCAGTTCTTC
>NA|13|TRBV4-2|NA|TRBJ1-2
CASSQEGAKGYTF
TGTGCCAGCAGCCAAGAGGGGGCCAAGGGCTACACCTTC
>NA|17|TRBV15|NA|TRBJ2-6
CATSRAGTPSGANVLTF
TGTGCCACCAGCAGGGCCGGGACACCCTCTGGGGCCAACGTCCTGACTTTC
>NA|15|TRBV18|NA|TRBJ1-5
CASSPGADSNQPQHF
TGTGCCAGCTCACCAGGGGCAGATAGCAATCAGCCCCAGCATTTT
>TRBD1|14|TRBV5-1|NA|TRBJ1-1
CASSLAEGTGKAFF
TGCGCCAGCAGCTTGGCCGAAGGGACAGGGAAAGCTTTCTTT
>NA|15|TRBV7-6|NA|TRBJ2-1
CASSLGGRGIDEQFF
TGTGCCAGCAGCTTAGGTGGCAGGGGTATCGATGAGCAGTTCTTC
>TRBD2|15|TRBV5-1|NA|TRBJ2-7
CASSLNTGGRYEQYF
TGCGCCAGCAGCTTGAACACGGGGGGGCGCTACGAGCAGTACTTC
>TRBD1|14|TRBV19|NA|TRBJ1-2
CASSRQGTNYGYTF
TGTGCCAGTTCCCGACAGGGTACTAACTATGGCTACACCTTC